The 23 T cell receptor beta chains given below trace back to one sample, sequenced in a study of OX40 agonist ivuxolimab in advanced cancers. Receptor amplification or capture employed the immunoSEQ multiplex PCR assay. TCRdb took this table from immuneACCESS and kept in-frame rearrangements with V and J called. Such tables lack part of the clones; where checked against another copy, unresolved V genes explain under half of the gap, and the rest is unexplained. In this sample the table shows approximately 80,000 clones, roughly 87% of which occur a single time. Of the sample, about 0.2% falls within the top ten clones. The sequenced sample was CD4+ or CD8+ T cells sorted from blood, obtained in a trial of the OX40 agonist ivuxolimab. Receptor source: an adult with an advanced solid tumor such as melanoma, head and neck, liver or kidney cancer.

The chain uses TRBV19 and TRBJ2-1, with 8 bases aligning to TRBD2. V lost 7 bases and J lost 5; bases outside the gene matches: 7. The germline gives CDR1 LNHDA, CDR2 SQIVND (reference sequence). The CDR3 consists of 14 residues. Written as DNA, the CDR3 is TGTGCCAGTATAGGGACTAGATCCGACAATGAGCAGTTCTTC. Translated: CASIGTRSDNEQFF. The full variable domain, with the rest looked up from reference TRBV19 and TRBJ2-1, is DGGITQSPKYLFRKEGQNVTLSCEQNLNHDAMYWYRQDPGQGLRLIYYSQIVNDFQKGDIAEGYSVSREKKESFPLTVTSAQKNPTAFYLCASIGTRSDNEQFFGPGTRLTVL.

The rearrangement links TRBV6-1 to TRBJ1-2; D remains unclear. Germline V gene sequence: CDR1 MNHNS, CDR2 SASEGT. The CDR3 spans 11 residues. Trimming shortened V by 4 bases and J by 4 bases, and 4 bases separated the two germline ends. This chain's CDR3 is CASSVIYGYTF. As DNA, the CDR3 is TGTGCCAGCAGTGTTATCTATGGCTACACCTTC.

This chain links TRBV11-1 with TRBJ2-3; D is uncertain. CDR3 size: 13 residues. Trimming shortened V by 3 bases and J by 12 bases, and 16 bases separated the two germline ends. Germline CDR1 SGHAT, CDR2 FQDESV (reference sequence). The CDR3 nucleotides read TGTGCCAGCAGCTTTTCCTACAAATCCCTCCAGTATTTT. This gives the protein CASSFSYKSLQYF.

CDR3 region: CASSQVERQSEAFF. As DNA, the CDR3 is TGTGCCAGCAGCCAAGTGGAACGACAGTCTGAAGCTTTCTTT. This sequence joins TRBV4-2 and TRBJ1-1; TRBD1 is a possible D gene (5 bases). The CDR3 is 14 residues long. The germline V and J ends were trimmed by 1 base and 6 bases, with 12 bases remaining between them. Germline values: CDR1 LGHNA, CDR2 YNFKEQ.

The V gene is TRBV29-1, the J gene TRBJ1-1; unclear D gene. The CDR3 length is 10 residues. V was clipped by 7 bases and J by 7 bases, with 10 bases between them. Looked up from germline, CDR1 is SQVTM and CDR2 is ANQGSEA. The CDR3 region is CSGDSGEAFF. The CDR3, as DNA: TGCAGCGGTGATTCGGGTGAAGCTTTCTTT.

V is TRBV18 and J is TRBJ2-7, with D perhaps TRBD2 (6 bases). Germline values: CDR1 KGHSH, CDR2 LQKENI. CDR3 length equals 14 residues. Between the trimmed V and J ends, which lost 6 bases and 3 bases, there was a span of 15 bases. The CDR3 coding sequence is TGTGCCAGCTCCTCCCGGGACTCGAACTACGAGCAGTACTTC. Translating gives CASSSRDSNYEQYF.

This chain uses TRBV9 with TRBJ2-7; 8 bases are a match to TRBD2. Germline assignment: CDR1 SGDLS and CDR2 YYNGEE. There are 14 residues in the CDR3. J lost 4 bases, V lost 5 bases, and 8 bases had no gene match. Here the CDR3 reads CASSLTSGGYEQYF. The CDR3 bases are TGTGCCAGCAGTCTTACCAGCGGGGGTTACGAGCAGTACTTC.

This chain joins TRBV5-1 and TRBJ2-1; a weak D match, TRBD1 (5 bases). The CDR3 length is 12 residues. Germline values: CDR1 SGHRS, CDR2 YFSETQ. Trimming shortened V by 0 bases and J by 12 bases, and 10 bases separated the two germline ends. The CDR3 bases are TGCGCCAGCAGCTTGGGCCAGGGAAGGCAGTTCTTC. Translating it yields CASSLGQGRQFF.

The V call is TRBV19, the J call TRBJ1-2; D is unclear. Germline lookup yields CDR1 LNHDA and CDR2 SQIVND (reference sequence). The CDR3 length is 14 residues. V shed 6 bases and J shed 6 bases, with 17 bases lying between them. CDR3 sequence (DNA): TGTGCCAGTAGGCCCCCAGGAGCGTCAAATGGCTACACCTTC. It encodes CASRPPGASNGYTF.

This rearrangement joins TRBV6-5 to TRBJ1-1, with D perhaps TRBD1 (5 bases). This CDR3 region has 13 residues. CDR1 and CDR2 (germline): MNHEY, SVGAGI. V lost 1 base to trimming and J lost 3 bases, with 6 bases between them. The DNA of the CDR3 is TGTGCCAGCAGTTACTTGGGGGACACTGAAGCTTTCTTT. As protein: CASSYLGDTEAFF.

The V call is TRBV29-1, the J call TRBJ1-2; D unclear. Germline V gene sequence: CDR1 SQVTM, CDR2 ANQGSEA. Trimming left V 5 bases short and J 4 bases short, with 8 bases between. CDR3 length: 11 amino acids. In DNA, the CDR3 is TGCAGCGTTACCCAGATCTATGGCTACACCTTC. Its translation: CSVTQIYGYTF.

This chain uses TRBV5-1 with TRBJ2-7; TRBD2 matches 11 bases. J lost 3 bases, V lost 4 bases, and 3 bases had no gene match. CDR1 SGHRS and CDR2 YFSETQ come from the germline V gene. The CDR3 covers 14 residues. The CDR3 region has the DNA TGCGCCAGCAGCGAGGGGACTAGCGGCTACGAGCAGTACTTC. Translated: CASSEGTSGYEQYF.

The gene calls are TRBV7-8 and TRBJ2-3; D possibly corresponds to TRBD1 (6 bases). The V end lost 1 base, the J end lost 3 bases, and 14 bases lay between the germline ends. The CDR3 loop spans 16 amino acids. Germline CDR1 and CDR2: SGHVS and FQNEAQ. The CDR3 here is CASSLGVGGKTDTQYF. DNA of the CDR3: TGTGCCAGCAGCTTAGGGGTAGGGGGTAAGACAGATACGCAGTATTTT.

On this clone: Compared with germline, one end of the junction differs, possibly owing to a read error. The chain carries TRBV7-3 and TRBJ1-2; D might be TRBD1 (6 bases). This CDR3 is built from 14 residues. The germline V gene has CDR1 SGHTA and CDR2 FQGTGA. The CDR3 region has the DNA TGTGCCAGCAGTCCATCAGGACAGCCCGCGCCACCTAGCTTC. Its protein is CASSPSGQPAPPSF.

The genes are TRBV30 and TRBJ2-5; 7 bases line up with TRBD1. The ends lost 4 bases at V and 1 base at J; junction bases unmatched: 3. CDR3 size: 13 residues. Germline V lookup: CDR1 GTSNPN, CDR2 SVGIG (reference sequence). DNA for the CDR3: TGTGCCTGGATAAGGACAGGCCAAGAGACCCAGTACTTC. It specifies CAWIRTGQETQYF. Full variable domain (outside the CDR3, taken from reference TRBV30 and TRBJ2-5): SQTIHQWPATLVQPVGSPLSLECTVEGTSNPNLYWYRQAAGRGLQLLFYSVGIGQISSEVPQNLSASRPQDRQFILSSKKLLLSDSGFYLCAWIRTGQETQYFGPGTRLLVL.

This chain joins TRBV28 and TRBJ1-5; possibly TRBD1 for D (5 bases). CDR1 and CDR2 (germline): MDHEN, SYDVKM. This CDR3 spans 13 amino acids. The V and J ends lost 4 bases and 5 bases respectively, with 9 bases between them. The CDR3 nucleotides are TGTGCCAGCAGTTCCGGGACGTATCAGCCCCAGCATTTT. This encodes CASSSGTYQPQHF. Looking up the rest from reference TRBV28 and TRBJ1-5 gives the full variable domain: DVKVTQSSRYLVKRTGEKVFLECVQDMDHENMFWYRQDPGLGLRLIYFSYDVKMKEKGDIPEGYSVSREKKERFSLILESASTNQTSMYLCASSSGTYQPQHFGDGTRLSIL.

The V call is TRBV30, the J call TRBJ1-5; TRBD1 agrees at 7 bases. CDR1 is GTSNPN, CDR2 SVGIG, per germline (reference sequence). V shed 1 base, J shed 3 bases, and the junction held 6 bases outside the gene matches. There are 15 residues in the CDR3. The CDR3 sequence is CAWSGSGGYNQPQHF. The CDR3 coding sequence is TGTGCCTGGAGTGGGTCAGGGGGTTACAATCAGCCCCAGCATTTT. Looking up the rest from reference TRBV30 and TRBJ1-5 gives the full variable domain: SQTIHQWPATLVQPVGSPLSLECTVEGTSNPNLYWYRQAAGRGLQLLFYSVGIGQISSEVPQNLSASRPQDRQFILSSKKLLLSDSGFYLCAWSGSGGYNQPQHFGDGTRLSIL.

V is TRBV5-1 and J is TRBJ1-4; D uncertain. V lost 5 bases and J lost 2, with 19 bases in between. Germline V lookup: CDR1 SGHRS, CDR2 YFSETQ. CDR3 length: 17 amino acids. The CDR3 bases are TGCGCCAGCAGACCAGGACCTGGTATTGCTACTAATGAAAAACTGTTTTTT. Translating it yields CASRPGPGIATNEKLFF.

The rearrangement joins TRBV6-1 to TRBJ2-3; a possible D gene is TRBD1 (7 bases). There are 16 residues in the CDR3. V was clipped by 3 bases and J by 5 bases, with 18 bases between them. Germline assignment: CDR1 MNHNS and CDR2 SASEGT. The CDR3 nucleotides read TGTGCCAGCAGTGAGAGCCGTTGGCAGGGGGGAGATACGCAGTATTTT. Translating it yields CASSESRWQGGDTQYF.

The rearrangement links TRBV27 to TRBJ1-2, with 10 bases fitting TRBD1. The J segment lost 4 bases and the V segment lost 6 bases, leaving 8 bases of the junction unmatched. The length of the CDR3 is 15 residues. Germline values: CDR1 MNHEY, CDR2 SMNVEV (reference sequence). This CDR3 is CASSLSTGGSYGYTF. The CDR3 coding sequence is TGTGCCAGCAGCCTATCGACAGGGGGCAGCTATGGCTACACCTTC.

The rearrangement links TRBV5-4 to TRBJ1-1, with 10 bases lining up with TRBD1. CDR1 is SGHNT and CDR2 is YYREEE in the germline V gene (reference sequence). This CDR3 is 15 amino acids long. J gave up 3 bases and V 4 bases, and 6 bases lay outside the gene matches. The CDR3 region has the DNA TGTGCCAGCAGCCCTCCGGGACAGGGGTACACTGAAGCTTTCTTT. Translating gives CASSPPGQGYTEAFF.

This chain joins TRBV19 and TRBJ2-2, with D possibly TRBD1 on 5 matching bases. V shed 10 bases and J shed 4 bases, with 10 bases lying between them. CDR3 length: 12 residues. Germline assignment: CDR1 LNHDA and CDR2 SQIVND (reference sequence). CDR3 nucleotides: TGTGCCACCGCCAGGGCCACCGGGGAGCTGTTTTTT. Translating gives CATARATGELFF.

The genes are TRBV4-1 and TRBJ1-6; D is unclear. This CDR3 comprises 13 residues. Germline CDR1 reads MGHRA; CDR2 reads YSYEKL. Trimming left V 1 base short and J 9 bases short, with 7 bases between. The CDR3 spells CASSQVSGSPLHF. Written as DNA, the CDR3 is TGCGCCAGCAGCCAAGTCAGCGGTTCACCCCTCCACTTT.